This T cell receptor beta chain was retrieved from a study of blood T cell repertoires in COVID-19. Germline-derived CDR1 and CDR2 are SGHAT and FQNNGV. This CDR3 is built from 17 residues. V gave up 0 bases and J gave up 1 base; unmatched junction bases: 6. This table comes from immunoSEQ multiplex PCR, and its TCRdb copy is limited to in-frame clones, with some not included. The sample includes approximately 130,000 clones, about 88% of them seen just once. Clinical histories supplied by participants themselves formed the basis of cohort assignment. This TCR was recovered from a woman aged 45-59 years who had recovered from COVID-19. The rearrangement joins TRBV11-2 to TRBJ2-3; 8 bases align to TRBD2. Source material: PBMCs or T cells enriched from blood (not recorded which). In DNA form, the CDR3 reads TGTGCCAGCAGCTTAGATCGTTTTAGCGGGGGCACAGATACGCAGTATTTT. Residues: CASSLDRFSGGTDTQYF. Looking up the rest from reference TRBV11-2 and TRBJ2-3 gives the full variable domain: EAGVAQSPRYKIIEKRQSVAFWCNPISGHATLYWYQQILGQGPKLLIQFQNNGVVDDSQLPKDRFSAERLKGVDSTLKIQPAKLEDSAVYLCASSLDRFSGGTDTQYFGPGTRLTVL.